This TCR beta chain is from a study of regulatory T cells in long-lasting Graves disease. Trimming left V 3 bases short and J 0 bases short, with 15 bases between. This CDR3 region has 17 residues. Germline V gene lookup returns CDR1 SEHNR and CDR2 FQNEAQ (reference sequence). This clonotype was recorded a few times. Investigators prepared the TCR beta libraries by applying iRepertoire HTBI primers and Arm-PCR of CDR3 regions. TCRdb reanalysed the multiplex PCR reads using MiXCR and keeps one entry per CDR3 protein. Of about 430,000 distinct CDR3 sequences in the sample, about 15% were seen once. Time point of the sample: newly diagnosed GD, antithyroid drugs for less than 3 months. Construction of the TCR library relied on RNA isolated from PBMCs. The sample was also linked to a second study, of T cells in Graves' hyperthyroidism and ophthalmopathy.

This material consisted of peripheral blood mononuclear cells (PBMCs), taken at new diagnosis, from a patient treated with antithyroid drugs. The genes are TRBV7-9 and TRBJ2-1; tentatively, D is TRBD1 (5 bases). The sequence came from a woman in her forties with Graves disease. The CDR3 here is CASSFPQGSSSYNEQFF. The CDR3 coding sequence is TGTGCCAGCAGCTTTCCCCAGGGATCTAGCTCCTACAATGAGCAGTTCTTC. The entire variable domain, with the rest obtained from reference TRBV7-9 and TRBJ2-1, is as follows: DTGVSQNPRHKITKRGQNVTFRCDPISEHNRLYWYRQTLGQGPEFLTYFQNEAQLEKSRLLSDRFSAERPKGSFSTLEIQRTEQGDSAMYLCASSFPQGSSSYNEQFFGPGTRLTVL.